This TCR beta chain was recovered during a study of blood T cell repertoires in COVID-19. Germline V gene lookup returns CDR1 SGHTA and CDR2 FQGNSA. This CDR3 region has 15 residues. V lost 6 bases and J 1 base, leaving 12 bases between the germline ends. Sequencing used immunoSEQ multiplex PCR; TCRdb keeps in-frame clones, though not all of them. Of 200,000 to 250,000 clones listed, approximately 86% are singletons. Sequencing was carried out using peripheral blood. The chain links TRBV7-2 to TRBJ1-4; a weak D match, TRBD1 (6 bases). The receptor was isolated from a man in his sixties with acute or convalescent COVID-19. The CDR3 nucleotides are TGTGCCAGCAGTCGCACAGGGAAAACTAATGAAAAACTGTTTTTT. The encoded protein is CASSRTGKTNEKLFF.